These T cell receptor beta chains were read from a single sample in a study of technical replicates of blood from a handful of donors. Sequencing used immunoSEQ multiplex PCR; TCRdb keeps in-frame clones, though not all of them. The data hold roughly 87,000 clones, with more than 85% observed a single time. The sample taken for sequencing was T cells isolated from PBMCs. These receptors were obtained from a human donor in good health. Both conserved end residues are part of each CDR3. D genes are given only for firm matches. A row's size may be missing; if present it is once, few, many or a size class.

D gene	clone size	V gene	J gene	CDR3 DNA	CDR3 protein
TRBD1	.	TRBV15	TRBJ1-4	TGTGCCACCAGCATGACAGGGATTGAAAAACTGTTTTTT	CATSMTGIEKLFF
TRBD2	.	TRBV4-1	TRBJ2-5	TGCGCCAGCAGCCAAAGCGGACTAGTTTTAGAGACCCAGTACTTC	CASSQSGLVLETQYF
.	.	TRBV6-1	TRBJ2-5	TGTGCCAGCAGTGAAGCAGGGGTTGGTGAGACCCAGTACTTC	CASSEAGVGETQYF
.	.	TRBV6-1	TRBJ2-7	TGTGCCAGCAGTGATCCAGGGAACGAGCAGTACTTC	CASSDPGNEQYF
.	once	TRBV7-6	TRBJ2-1	TGTGCCAGCAGCTTACGACTAGATGAGCAGTTCTTC	CASSLRLDEQFF
TRBD1	.	TRBV27	TRBJ1-2	TGTGCCAGCAGCTTAGGGACAGGGGGCAGCTATGGCTACACCTTC	CASSLGTGGSYGYTF
TRBD1	.	TRBV5-5	TRBJ1-3	TGTGCCAGCAGCTGGGGACAGTTTGGAAACACCATATATTTT	CASSWGQFGNTIYF
.	.	TRBV6-5	TRBJ1-2	TGTGCCAGCAGTCGCGGAGGATTTGATGGCTACACCTTC	CASSRGGFDGYTF
TRBD1	.	TRBV10-3	TRBJ1-1	TGTGCCATCAGGGAGACAGGGGGGGCCACTGAAGCTTTCTTT	CAIRETGGATEAFF
.	.	TRBV10-3	TRBJ2-2	TGTGCCATCAGGACAGAAACCGGGGAGCTGTTTTTT	CAIRTETGELFF
TRBD2	.	TRBV6-1	TRBJ2-2	TGTGCCAGCAGTGTTAGCGGGTCTCGGGAGCTGTTTTTT	CASSVSGSRELFF
.	.	TRBV10-3	TRBJ1-2	TGTGCCATCAGTGGCCCCCCACAGGGTCGAAACTATGGCTACACCTTC	CAISGPPQGRNYGYTF
.	.	TRBV19	TRBJ2-5	TGTGCCAGTAGTCGTCCTAGCTCCGAGACCCAGTACTTC	CASSRPSSETQYF
TRBD2	.	TRBV19	TRBJ2-3	TGTGCCAGTAGTAGCGGGAGGCCAACAGATACGCAGTATTTT	CASSSGRPTDTQYF
.	.	TRBV29-1	TRBJ2-2	TGCAGCGCTATTACAGGGTCCGGGGAGCTGTTTTTT	CSAITGSGELFF
TRBD1	.	TRBV27	TRBJ2-7	TGTGCCAGCAGTTTAGGGGGACAGGTAGATCCCGAGCAGTACTTC	CASSLGGQVDPEQYF
.	.	TRBV4-2	TRBJ2-5	TGTGCCAGCAGCCAAGAGCTAGCCACGATAGAGACCCAGTACTTC	CASSQELATIETQYF
TRBD2	.	TRBV7-8	TRBJ2-3	TGTGCCAGCAGCTCCAAACTAGCGGGAGTCACAGATACGCAGTATTTT	CASSSKLAGVTDTQYF
.	.	TRBV9	TRBJ2-1	TGTGCCAGCAGCGTAGGATCAGGCTACAATGAGCAGTTCTTC	CASSVGSGYNEQFF
TRBD1	once	TRBV29-1	TRBJ2-7	TGCAGCGTTGCAGGGGGCCGATACTACGAGCAGTACTTC	CSVAGGRYYEQYF
.	.	TRBV4-3	TRBJ1-3	TGCGCCAGCAGCCACCTCAGGGGAGGGATAGCCGCAAACACCATATATTTT	CASSHLRGGIAANTIYF
.	.	TRBV18	TRBJ2-7	TGTGCCAGCTCACCACCGCCCGGGAGTGGCGAGCAGTACTTC	CASSPPPGSGEQYF
TRBD1	.	TRBV7-7	TRBJ1-4	TGTGCTAGCAGCTTAGTGGGCAGGGGGCCTTCCAGGGCACCAACTAATGAAAAACTGTTTTTT	CASSLVGRGPSRAPTNEKLFF
TRBD1	.	TRBV6-4	TRBJ2-1	TGTGCCAGTCCCCTAGACAGGGGGTCCTACAATGAGCAGTTCTTC	CASPLDRGSYNEQFF
.	.	TRBV30	TRBJ1-1	TGTGCCTGGAGCCGAGGGGACTTTGAAGCTTTCTTT	CAWSRGDFEAFF
TRBD1	.	TRBV28	TRBJ2-7	TGTGCCAGCAGTTTCCCCACTAGGACAGGCAACTACGAGCAGTACTTC	CASSFPTRTGNYEQYF
.	.	TRBV5-5	TRBJ2-2	TGTGCCAGCAGCTTGATCCAGGGAGGCACCGGGGAGCTGTTTTTT	CASSLIQGGTGELFF
.	.	TRBV27	TRBJ2-7	TGTGCCAGCAGTTTATATCCTCCCTCCGGGGGAGGACTCCACGAGCAGTACTTC	CASSLYPPSGGGLHEQYF
TRBD1	.	TRBV19	TRBJ1-2	TGTGCCAGTAGGGTTGCAGGGGGCACCTATGGCTACACCTTC	CASRVAGGTYGYTF
.	.	TRBV6-5	TRBJ2-7	TGTGCCAGCAGGACGCAGGGGAGCGACGAGCAGTACTTC	CASRTQGSDEQYF
TRBD2	.	TRBV5-5	TRBJ2-1	TGTGCCAGCAGCCACCGGGCTAGCGGGAGGTACAATGAGCAGTTCTTC	CASSHRASGRYNEQFF
TRBD2	.	TRBV4-1	TRBJ2-3	TGCGCCAGCAGCCAAGGGTTACAGCGGGAGTTGGATACGCAGTATTTT	CASSQGLQRELDTQYF
.	.	TRBV6-1	TRBJ1-5	TGTGCCAGCAGTGAAGCGCTCAGGATTGAGGGTCAGCCCCAGCATTTT	CASSEALRIEGQPQHF
.	.	TRBV7-2	TRBJ2-7	TGTGCCAGCAGCTTAGCAGGGGTCCCCTACGAGCAGTACTTC	CASSLAGVPYEQYF
.	.	TRBV28	TRBJ2-7	TGTAAGAGCGGAGACCCACAAAGCTCCTACGAGCAGTACTTC	CKSGDPQSSYEQYF
.	.	TRBV9	TRBJ2-7	TGTGCCAGCAGCGTATCGGGAGACGAGCAGTACTTC	CASSVSGDEQYF
TRBD1	few	TRBV7-2	TRBJ1-1	TGTGCCAGCAGCCGAGACAGGGGTGACACTGAAGCTTTCTTT	CASSRDRGDTEAFF
TRBD2	.	TRBV4-3	TRBJ2-3	TGCGCCAGCAGCCAGGCCCTAGCGGGAGGGTGGTCGGGGGCAGATACGCAGTATTTT	CASSQALAGGWSGADTQYF
.	.	TRBV6-5	TRBJ2-7	TGTGCCAGCAGTTACTTAGGGGGATCAACCTACGAGCAGTACTTC	CASSYLGGSTYEQYF
TRBD2	once	TRBV13	TRBJ2-4	TGTGCCAGCAGCTCCGCTAGCGGAGGTAGGGCCAAAAACATTCAGTACTTC	CASSSASGGRAKNIQYF